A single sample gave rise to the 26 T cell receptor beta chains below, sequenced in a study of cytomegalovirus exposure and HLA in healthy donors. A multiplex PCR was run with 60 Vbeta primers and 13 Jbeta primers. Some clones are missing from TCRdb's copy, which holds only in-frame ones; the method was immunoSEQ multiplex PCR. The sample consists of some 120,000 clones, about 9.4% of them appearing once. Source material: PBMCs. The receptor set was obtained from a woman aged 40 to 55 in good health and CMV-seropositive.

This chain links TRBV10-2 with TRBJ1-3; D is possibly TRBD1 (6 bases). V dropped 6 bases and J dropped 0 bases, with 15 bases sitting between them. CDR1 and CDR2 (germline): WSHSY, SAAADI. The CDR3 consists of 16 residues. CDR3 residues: CASSLQGPFSGNTIYF. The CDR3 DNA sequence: TGCGCCAGCAGCCTACAGGGCCCTTTCTCTGGAAACACCATATATTTT.

CDR3 coding DNA: TGTGCCAGCAGCACTCAACAGACCGGGGAGCTGTTTTTT. Translation gives CASSTQQTGELFF. The V gene is TRBV7-3, the J gene TRBJ2-2; D unclear. Germline V CDR1 and CDR2: SGHTA, FQGTGA. This CDR3 spans 13 amino acids. V was pared by 5 bases and J by 5 bases, with 9 bases between. Supplemented by reference TRBV7-3 and TRBJ2-2, the full variable domain reads GAGVSQTPSNKVTEKGKYVELRCDPISGHTALYWYRQSLGQGPEFLIYFQGTGAADDSGLPNDRFFAVRPEGSVSTLKIQRTERGDSAVYLCASSTQQTGELFFGEGSRLTVL.

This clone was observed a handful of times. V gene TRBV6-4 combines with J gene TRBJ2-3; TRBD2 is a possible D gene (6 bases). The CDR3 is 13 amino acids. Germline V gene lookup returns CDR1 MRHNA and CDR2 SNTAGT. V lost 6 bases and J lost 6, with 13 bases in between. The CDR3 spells CASSFGAGDTQYF. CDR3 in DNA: TGTGCCAGCAGCTTCGGGGCGGGGGATACGCAGTATTTT.

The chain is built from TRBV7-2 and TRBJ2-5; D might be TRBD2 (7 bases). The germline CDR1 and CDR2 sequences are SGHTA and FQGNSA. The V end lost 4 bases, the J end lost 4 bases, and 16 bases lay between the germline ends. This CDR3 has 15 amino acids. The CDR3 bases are TGTGCCAGCAGCTCCGGACCAAGGGGGGGAGAGACCCAGTACTTC. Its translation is CASSSGPRGGETQYF.

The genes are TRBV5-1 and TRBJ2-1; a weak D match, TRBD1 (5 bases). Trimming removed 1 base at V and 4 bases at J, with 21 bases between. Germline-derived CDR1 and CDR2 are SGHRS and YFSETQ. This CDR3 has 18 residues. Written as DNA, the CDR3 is TGCGCCAGCAGCTTGTACCCTTCAGGGCAGGCCAGTTACAATGAGCAGTTCTTC. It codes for CASSLYPSGQASYNEQFF. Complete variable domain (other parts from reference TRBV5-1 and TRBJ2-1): KAGVTQTPRYLIKTRGQQVTLSCSPISGHRSVSWYQQTPGQGLQFLFEYFSETQRNKGNFPGRFSGRQFSNSRSEMNVSTLELGDSALYLCASSLYPSGQASYNEQFFGPGTRLTVL.

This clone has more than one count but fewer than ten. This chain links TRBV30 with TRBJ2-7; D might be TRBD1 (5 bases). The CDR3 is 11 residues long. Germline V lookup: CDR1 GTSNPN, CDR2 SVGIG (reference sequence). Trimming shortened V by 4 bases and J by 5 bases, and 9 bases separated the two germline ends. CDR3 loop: CAWKRGHEQYF. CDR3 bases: TGTGCCTGGAAAAGGGGCCACGAGCAGTACTTC. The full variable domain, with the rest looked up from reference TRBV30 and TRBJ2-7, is SQTIHQWPATLVQPVGSPLSLECTVEGTSNPNLYWYRQAAGRGLQLLFYSVGIGQISSEVPQNLSASRPQDRQFILSSKKLLLSDSGFYLCAWKRGHEQYFGPGTRLTVT.

CDR3 DNA sequence: TGTGCCATCACGGGACAGGGTTCCTACGAGCAGTACTTC. Encoded protein: CAITGQGSYEQYF. This chain connects TRBV30 to TRBJ2-7, with 9 bases lining up with TRBD1. Germline V CDR1 and CDR2: GTSNPN, SVGIG (reference sequence). The J segment lost 1 base and the V segment lost 8 bases, leaving 6 bases of the junction unmatched. The CDR3 extends over 13 amino acids.

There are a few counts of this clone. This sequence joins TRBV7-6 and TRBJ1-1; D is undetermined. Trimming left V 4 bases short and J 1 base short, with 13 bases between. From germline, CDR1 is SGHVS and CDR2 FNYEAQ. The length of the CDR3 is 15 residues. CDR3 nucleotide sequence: TGTGCCAGCAGCTCCCCACATGGAGGGAACACTGAAGCTTTCTTT. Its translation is CASSSPHGGNTEAFF.

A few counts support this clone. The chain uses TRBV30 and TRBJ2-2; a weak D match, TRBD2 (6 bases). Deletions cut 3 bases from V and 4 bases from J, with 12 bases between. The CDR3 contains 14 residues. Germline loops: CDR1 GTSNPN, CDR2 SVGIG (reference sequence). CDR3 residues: CAWSTGDFTGELFF. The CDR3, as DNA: TGTGCCTGGAGCACGGGGGACTTCACCGGGGAGCTGTTTTTT.

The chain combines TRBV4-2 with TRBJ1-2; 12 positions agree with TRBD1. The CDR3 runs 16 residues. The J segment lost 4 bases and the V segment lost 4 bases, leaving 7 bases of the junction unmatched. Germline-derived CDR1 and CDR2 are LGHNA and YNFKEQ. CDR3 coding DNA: TGTGCCAGCAGCCCCTCGGGGACAGGGGGCTCCTATGGCTACACCTTC. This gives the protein CASSPSGTGGSYGYTF.

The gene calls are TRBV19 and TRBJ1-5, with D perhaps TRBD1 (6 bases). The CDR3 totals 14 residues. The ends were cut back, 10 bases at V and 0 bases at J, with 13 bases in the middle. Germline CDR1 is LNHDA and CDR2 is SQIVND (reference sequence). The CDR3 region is CATRQEYSNQPQHF. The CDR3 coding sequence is TGTGCCACCCGACAGGAATATAGCAATCAGCCCCAGCATTTT. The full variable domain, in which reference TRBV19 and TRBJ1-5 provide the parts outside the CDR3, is DGGITQSPKYLFRKEGQNVTLSCEQNLNHDAMYWYRQDPGQGLRLIYYSQIVNDFQKGDIAEGYSVSREKKESFPLTVTSAQKNPTAFYLCATRQEYSNQPQHFGDGTRLSIL.

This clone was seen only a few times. CDR3 protein: CASSVVLSTDTQYF. The CDR3 bases are TGTGCCAGCAGCGTAGTCCTGAGCACAGATACGCAGTATTTT. This chain connects TRBV9 to TRBJ2-3; D is unresolved. The V and J ends lost 0 bases and 0 bases respectively, with 5 bases between them. This CDR3 has 14 amino acids. The germline gives CDR1 SGDLS, CDR2 YYNGEE.

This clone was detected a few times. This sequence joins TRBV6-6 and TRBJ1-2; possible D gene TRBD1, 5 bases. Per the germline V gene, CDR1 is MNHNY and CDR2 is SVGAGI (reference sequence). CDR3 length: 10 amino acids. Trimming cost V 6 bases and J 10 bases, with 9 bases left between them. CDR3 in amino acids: CASRAGPYTF. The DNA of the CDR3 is TGTGCCAGCAGAGCGGGACCCTACACCTTC.

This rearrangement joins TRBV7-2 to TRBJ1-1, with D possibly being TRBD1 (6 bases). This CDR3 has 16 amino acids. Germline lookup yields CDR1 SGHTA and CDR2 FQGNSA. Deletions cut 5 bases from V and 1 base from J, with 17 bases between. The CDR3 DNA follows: TGTGCCAGCAGCCATAGGGGGACAACAAGGAACACTGAAGCTTTCTTT. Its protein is CASSHRGTTRNTEAFF.

The CDR3 nucleotides read TGTGCCAGCAGCCTTAGAAGTAGCGTAACAGGGATCTCTGGAAACACCATATATTTT. Its protein product is CASSLRSSVTGISGNTIYF. The rearrangement links TRBV11-2 to TRBJ1-3; D is possibly TRBD1 (6 bases). V was shortened by 5 bases and J by 0 bases, with 23 bases between the two germline ends. The CDR3 has 19 amino acids. In germline, CDR1 is SGHAT, CDR2 FQNNGV. Full variable domain (rest looked up from reference TRBV11-2 and TRBJ1-3): EAGVAQSPRYKIIEKRQSVAFWCNPISGHATLYWYQQILGQGPKLLIQFQNNGVVDDSQLPKDRFSAERLKGVDSTLKIQPAKLEDSAVYLCASSLRSSVTGISGNTIYFGEGSWLTVV.

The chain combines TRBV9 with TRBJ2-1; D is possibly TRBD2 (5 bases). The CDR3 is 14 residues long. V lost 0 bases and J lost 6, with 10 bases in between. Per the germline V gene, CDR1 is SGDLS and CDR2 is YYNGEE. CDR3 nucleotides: TGTGCCAGCAGCGTAGGAGGGTCGCTCAATGAGCAGTTCTTC. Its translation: CASSVGGSLNEQFF.

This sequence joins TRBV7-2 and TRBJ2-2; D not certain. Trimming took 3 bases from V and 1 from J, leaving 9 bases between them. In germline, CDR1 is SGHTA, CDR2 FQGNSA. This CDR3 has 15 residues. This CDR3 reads CASSLRSLNTGELFF. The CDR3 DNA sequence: TGTGCCAGCAGCTTGCGGTCGTTGAACACCGGGGAGCTGTTTTTT.

The CDR3 sequence is CASSYRDTLREQYF. In DNA form, the CDR3 reads TGTGCCAGCAGCTACCGGGACACCCTGCGGGAGCAGTACTTC. The chain employs TRBV7-9 and TRBJ2-7, with D possibly matching TRBD1 (6 bases). Trimming stripped 4 bases from V and 7 bases from J, with 17 bases between. Germline assignment: CDR1 SEHNR and CDR2 FQNEAQ (reference sequence). This CDR3 spans 14 amino acids.

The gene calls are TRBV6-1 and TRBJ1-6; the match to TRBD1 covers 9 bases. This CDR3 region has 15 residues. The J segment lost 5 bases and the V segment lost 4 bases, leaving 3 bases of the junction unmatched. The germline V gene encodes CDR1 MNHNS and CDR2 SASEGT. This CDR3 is CASSGTGVHNSPLHF. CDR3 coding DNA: TGTGCCAGCAGTGGGACAGGGGTCCATAATTCACCCCTCCACTTT.

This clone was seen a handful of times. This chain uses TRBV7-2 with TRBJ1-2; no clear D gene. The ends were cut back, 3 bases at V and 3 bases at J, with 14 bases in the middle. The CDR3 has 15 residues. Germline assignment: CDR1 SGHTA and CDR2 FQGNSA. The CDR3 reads CASSFEGLRDYGYTF. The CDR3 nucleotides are TGTGCCAGCAGCTTCGAAGGACTTCGAGACTATGGCTACACCTTC.

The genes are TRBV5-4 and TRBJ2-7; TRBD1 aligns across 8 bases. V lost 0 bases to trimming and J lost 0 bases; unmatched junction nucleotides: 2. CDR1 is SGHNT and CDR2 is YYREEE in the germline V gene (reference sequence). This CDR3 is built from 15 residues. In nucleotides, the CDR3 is TGTGCCAGCAGCTTGGGGACAGGGCCCTCCTACGAGCAGTACTTC. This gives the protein CASSLGTGPSYEQYF. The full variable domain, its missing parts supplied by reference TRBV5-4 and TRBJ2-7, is ETGVTQSPTHLIKTRGQQVTLRCSSQSGHNTVSWYQQALGQGPQFIFQYYREEENGRGNFPPRFSGLQFPNYSSELNVNALELDDSALYLCASSLGTGPSYEQYFGPGTRLTVT.

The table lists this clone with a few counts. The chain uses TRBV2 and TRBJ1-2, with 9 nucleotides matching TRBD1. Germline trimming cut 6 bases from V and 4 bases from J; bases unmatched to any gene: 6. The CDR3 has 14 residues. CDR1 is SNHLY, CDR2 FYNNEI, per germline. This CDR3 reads CASRAGQGPYGYTF. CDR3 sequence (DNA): TGTGCCAGCAGGGCGGGACAGGGACCCTATGGCTACACCTTC.

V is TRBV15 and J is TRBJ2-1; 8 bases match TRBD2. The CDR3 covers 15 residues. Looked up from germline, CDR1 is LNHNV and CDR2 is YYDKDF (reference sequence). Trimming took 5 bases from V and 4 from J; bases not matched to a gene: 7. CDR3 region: CATSRSGGRYNEQFF. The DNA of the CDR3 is TGTGCCACCAGCCGAAGCGGGGGAAGATACAATGAGCAGTTCTTC.

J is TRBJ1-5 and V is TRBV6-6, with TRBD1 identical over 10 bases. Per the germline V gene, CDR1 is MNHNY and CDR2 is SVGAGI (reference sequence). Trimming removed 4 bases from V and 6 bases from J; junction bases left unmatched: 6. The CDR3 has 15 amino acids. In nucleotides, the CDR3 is TGTGCCAGCAGTTTGGGACAGGGGCCGACTCAGCCCCAGCATTTT. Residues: CASSLGQGPTQPQHF.

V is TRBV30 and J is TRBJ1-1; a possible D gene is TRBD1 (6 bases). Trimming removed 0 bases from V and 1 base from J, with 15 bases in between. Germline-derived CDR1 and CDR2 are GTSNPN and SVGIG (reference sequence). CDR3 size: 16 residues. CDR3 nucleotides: TGTGCCTGGAGTGTACCGGGGGGCCTGGGGAACACTGAAGCTTTCTTT. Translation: CAWSVPGGLGNTEAFF.

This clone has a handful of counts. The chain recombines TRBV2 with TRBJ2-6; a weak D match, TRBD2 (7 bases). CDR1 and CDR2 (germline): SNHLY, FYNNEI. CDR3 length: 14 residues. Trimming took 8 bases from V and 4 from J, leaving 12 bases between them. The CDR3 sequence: CASGGARGANVLTF. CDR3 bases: TGTGCCAGCGGGGGGGCGCGGGGGGCCAACGTCCTGACTTTC.